The rows below give T cell receptor beta chains drawn from one sample of a study of T-cell memory formation after mild COVID-19. TCRdb re-analysed the 5' RACE reads in MiXCR, keeping a single row per CDR3 protein. The data hold 280,000 or so distinct CDR3 sequences, with over 15% observed a single time. The material sequenced was PBMCs or a T cell subset sorted from them (not recorded which). Receptors originate from a man in his late teens or twenties who had mild COVID-19 (a few samples of this study predate the infection). Cell type and time point are not known. CDR3s include the opening cysteine and the closing phenylalanine or tryptophan. A D gene is named only where the DNA matches it firmly. Only part of the rows carry a size: once, few, many, or a class if the clone is expanded.

j_call | clone_size | v_call | d_call | cdr3_length | cdr3_aa | cdr3_nt
TRBJ2-1 | few | TRBV5-1 | - | 14 | CASSSEVPSDEQFF | TGCGCCAGCAGCTCTGAGGTACCTTCAGATGAGCAGTTCTTC
TRBJ1-2 | - | TRBV12-3/TRBV12-4 | - | 15 | CASSLAGTFNYGYTF | TGTGCCAGCAGTTTAGCAGGGACGTTTAACTATGGCTACACCTTC
TRBJ2-3 | few | TRBV14 | - | 13 | CASSQLGEDTQYF | TGTGCCAGCAGCCAATTGGGGGAAGATACGCAGTATTTT
TRBJ2-3 | many | TRBV12-3/TRBV12-4 | TRBD2 | 15 | CASSFGLAGTDTQYF | TGTGCCAGCAGTTTCGGTCTAGCGGGCACAGATACGCAGTATTTT
TRBJ1-1 | - | TRBV14 | - | 12 | CASEAIPPEAFF | TGTGCCAGCGAGGCGATTCCTCCTGAAGCTTTCTTT
TRBJ2-2 | - | TRBV4-3 | TRBD2 | 17 | CASSQVRLAGGPGELFF | TGCGCCAGCAGCCAAGTTAGGCTAGCGGGGGGGCCCGGGGAGCTGTTTTTT
TRBJ1-1 | - | TRBV3-1 | TRBD1 | 13 | CASRIRGGTEAFF | TGTGCCAGCAGGATCAGGGGGGGGACTGAAGCTTTCTTT
TRBJ2-4 | few | TRBV7-8 | - | 18 | CASSLAEVAELAKNIQYF | TGTGCCAGCAGCTTAGCGGAGGTAGCCGAGCTAGCCAAAAACATTCAGTACTTC
TRBJ2-5 | few | TRBV7-7 | - | 13 | CASSLGEKETQYF | TGTGCCAGCAGCTTAGGAGAAAAGGAGACCCAGTACTTC
TRBJ1-1 | once | TRBV12-3/TRBV12-4 | TRBD1 | 14 | CASSTGTGYTEAFF | TGTGCCAGCAGTACAGGGACAGGGTACACTGAAGCTTTCTTT
TRBJ1-1 | - | TRBV6-1 | TRBD1 | 13 | CASLGTGGTEAFF | TGTGCCAGCCTCGGGACAGGGGGCACTGAAGCTTTCTTT
TRBJ2-3 | few | TRBV6-2/TRBV6-3 | - | 13 | CASGSGVGDTQYF | TGTGCCAGCGGCTCGGGAGTCGGGGATACGCAGTATTTT
TRBJ1-1 | - | TRBV20-1 | TRBD1 | 12 | CSAPRQGAEAFF | TGCAGTGCTCCCCGACAGGGGGCTGAAGCTTTCTTT
TRBJ2-1 | few | TRBV7-9 | - | 15 | CASSPRDGSYNEQFF | TGTGCCAGCAGCCCCCGGGACGGGTCCTACAATGAGCAGTTCTTC
TRBJ2-3 | - | TRBV3-1 | - | 12 | CASSQGTNTQYF | TGTGCCAGCAGCCAAGGGACCAATACGCAGTATTTT
TRBJ1-5 | few | TRBV9 | - | 13 | CASSFGVNQPQHF | TGTGCCAGCTCTTTCGGGGTGAATCAGCCCCAGCATTTT
TRBJ2-5 | few | TRBV12-3/TRBV12-4 | TRBD2 | 15 | CASSLGVAGVETQYF | TGTGCCAGCAGCTTAGGGGTAGCGGGGGTCGAGACCCAGTACTTC
TRBJ1-2 | - | TRBV7-9 | - | 13 | CASSFLGNYGYTF | TGTGCCAGCAGCTTTCTGGGAAACTATGGCTACACCTTC
TRBJ1-1 | - | TRBV4-1 | TRBD1 | 15 | CASSQGGQLTTEAFF | TGCGCCAGCAGCCAAGGGGGACAGTTGACCACTGAAGCTTTCTTT
TRBJ1-5 | few | TRBV28 | - | 16 | CASSLLGGGSNQPQHF | TGTGCCAGCAGTTTGTTAGGGGGTGGGAGCAATCAGCCCCAGCATTTT
TRBJ2-5 | - | TRBV19 | TRBD2 | 17 | CASSIQRGALTQETQYF | TGTGCCAGTAGTATCCAGCGGGGGGCTCTAACACAAGAGACCCAGTACTTC
TRBJ2-3 | - | TRBV7-2 | TRBD2 | 17 | CASSLGRRGGVTDTQYF | TGTGCCAGCAGCTTAGGGCGCCGCGGGGGGGTCACAGATACGCAGTATTTT
TRBJ1-1 | - | TRBV29-1 | - | 11 | CSVRGVTEAFF | TGCAGCGTGCGGGGGGTTACTGAAGCTTTCTTT
TRBJ1-1 | - | TRBV7-2 | - | 15 | CASSLRPTGDTEAFF | TGTGCCAGCAGCCTTAGGCCCACTGGGGACACTGAAGCTTTCTTT
TRBJ2-1 | - | TRBV11-3 | - | 13 | CASSYGTSSEQFF | TGTGCCAGCAGCTATGGGACATCCTCTGAGCAGTTCTTC
TRBJ2-3 | few | TRBV5-1 | - | 15 | CASSLMRGLTDTQYF | TGCGCCAGCAGCTTGATGCGGGGATTAACAGATACGCAGTATTTT
TRBJ2-7 | - | TRBV29-1 | - | 10 | CSVVVYEQYF | TGCAGCGTAGTAGTATACGAGCAGTACTTC
TRBJ1-1 | - | TRBV5-1 | - | 16 | CASSFSPGIMNTEAFF | TGCGCCAGCAGCTTTTCACCGGGGATCATGAACACTGAAGCTTTCTTT
TRBJ2-1 | few | TRBV7-3 | - | 14 | CASSLRDSPNEQFF | TGTGCCAGCAGCTTAAGGGACTCACCCAATGAGCAGTTCTTC
TRBJ2-3 | few | TRBV19 | - | 15 | CASSIGTVSTDTQYF | TGTGCCAGTAGTATAGGGACAGTTAGCACAGATACGCAGTATTTT
TRBJ2-7 | few | TRBV7-2 | - | 14 | CASSLDPKFYEQYF | TGTGCCAGCAGCTTAGACCCAAAGTTCTACGAGCAGTACTTC
TRBJ1-1 | - | TRBV25-1 | - | 12 | CASSEYDREAFF | TGTGCCAGCAGTGAATACGATAGAGAAGCTTTCTTT
TRBJ1-5 | - | TRBV6-2/TRBV6-3 | - | 14 | CASSYFADSRSQHF | TGTGCCAGCAGTTACTTCGCCGACAGCAGGTCCCAGCATTTT
TRBJ1-6 | few | TRBV6-5 | - | 15 | CASRDSGALDSPLHF | TGTGCCAGCAGAGACTCAGGGGCGCTGGATTCACCCCTCCACTTT
TRBJ1-1 | - | TRBV4-2 | TRBD1 | 15 | CASRSLRDRDTEAFF | TGTGCCAGCAGATCACTCCGGGACAGGGACACTGAAGCTTTCTTT
TRBJ2-1 | many | TRBV6-5 | - | 14 | CASRRVTVDNEQFF | TGTGCCAGCAGGAGGGTGACCGTTGACAATGAGCAGTTCTTC
TRBJ1-2 | - | TRBV6-9 | TRBD1 | 16 | CASSYGGQGAYYGYTF | TGTGCCAGCAGTTATGGCGGGCAGGGGGCTTACTATGGCTACACCTTC
TRBJ2-1 | many | TRBV5-6 | - | 14 | CASSLVDTPGEQFF | TGTGCCAGCAGCTTGGTGGATACGCCGGGTGAGCAGTTCTTC
TRBJ2-7 | - | TRBV6-5 | - | 14 | CASSPRRTSYEQYF | TGTGCCAGCAGTCCAAGACGGACGTCCTACGAGCAGTACTTC
TRBJ2-2 | - | TRBV5-6 | TRBD1 | 16 | CASSPPAGTVTGELFF | TGTGCCAGCAGCCCACCGGCTGGGACAGTCACCGGGGAGCTGTTTTTT
TRBJ2-7 | - | TRBV30 | TRBD2 | 14 | CAWSKLAGIYEQYF | TGTGCCTGGAGCAAGCTAGCGGGGATATACGAGCAGTACTTC
TRBJ1-4 | once | TRBV20-1 | TRBD1 | 16 | CSALGQGRATNEKLFF | TGCAGTGCTCTCGGACAGGGACGAGCAACTAATGAAAAACTGTTTTTT
TRBJ1-1 | - | TRBV12-5 | - | 16 | CASGSILTGSLTEAFF | TGTGCTAGTGGTTCCATACTCACAGGGTCCCTCACTGAAGCTTTCTTT
TRBJ2-7 | - | TRBV6-6 | - | 12 | CASSSTRQRPRF | TGTGCCAGCAGTTCTACCCGGCAGCGCCCAAGGTTC
TRBJ1-4 | - | TRBV5-1 | TRBD1 | 16 | CASSNRDRETNEKLFF | TGCGCCAGCAGCAACCGGGACAGGGAGACTAATGAAAAACTGTTTTTT
TRBJ2-3 | many | TRBV4-3 | - | 14 | CASSLDSQADTQYF | TGCGCCAGCAGCCTAGACAGCCAAGCAGATACGCAGTATTTT
TRBJ2-1 | few | TRBV29-1 | - | 14 | CSVARDYRGDEQFF | TGCAGCGTTGCCCGGGATTACCGCGGGGATGAGCAGTTCTTC
TRBJ2-7 | few | TRBV15 | TRBD1 | 14 | CATSRGGTADEQYF | TGTGCCACCAGCAGAGGGGGGACAGCGGACGAGCAGTACTTC
TRBJ2-3 | - | TRBV4-3 | - | 15 | CASSQANPGGDTQYF | TGCGCCAGCAGCCAAGCCAATCCGGGCGGTGATACGCAGTATTTT
TRBJ2-7 | few | TRBV20-1 | TRBD1 | 12 | CSAQQGTYEQYF | TGCAGTGCTCAACAGGGGACCTACGAGCAGTACTTC
TRBJ1-3 | - | TRBV4-2 | - | 12 | CASSQTDGGSHF | TGTGCCAGCAGCCAAACTGACGGCGGTTCCCATTTT
TRBJ2-2 | few | TRBV21-1 | - | 15 | CASSTGQGDTGELFF | TGTGCCAGCAGCACAGGACAGGGGGACACCGGGGAGCTGTTTTTT
TRBJ2-1 | - | TRBV10-1 | TRBD1 | 16 | CASSESFDRGIGEQFF | TGCGCCAGCAGTGAGTCTTTTGACAGGGGAATCGGTGAGCAGTTCTTC
TRBJ2-2 | - | TRBV4-3 | TRBD1 | 17 | CASSQGRPGGNTGELFF | TGCGCCAGCAGCCAAGGGAGGCCAGGGGGGAACACCGGGGAGCTGTTTTTT
TRBJ2-1 | - | TRBV10-1 | - | 16 | CASSETGTASVDEQFF | TGCGCCAGCAGCGAAACCGGGACCGCCTCGGTCGATGAGCAGTTCTTC